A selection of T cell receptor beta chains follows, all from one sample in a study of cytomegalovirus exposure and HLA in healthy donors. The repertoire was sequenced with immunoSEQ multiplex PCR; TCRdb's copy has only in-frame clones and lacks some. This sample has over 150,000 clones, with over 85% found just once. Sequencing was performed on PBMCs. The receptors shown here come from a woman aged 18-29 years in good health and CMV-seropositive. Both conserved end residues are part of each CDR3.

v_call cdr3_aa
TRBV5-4 CASSLSLQGNYEQYF
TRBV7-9 CASSLVLTGTTEAFF
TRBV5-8 CASSLERRDEQYF
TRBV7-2 CASSVQQGNYEQYF
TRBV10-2 CASGGYNEQFF
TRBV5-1 CASSPGLAGDNEQFF
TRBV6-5 CASSRQSYGYTF
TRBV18 CASSPLTGTGGFYGYTF
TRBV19 CASSIVPGSGANVLTF
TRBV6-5 CASSQRENYGYTF
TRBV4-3 CASSQDGGSDSTYGYTF
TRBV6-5 CASSVTGYEQYF
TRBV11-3 CASSLRGGGSSSSYNEQFF
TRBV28 CASSLGLAGVGETQYF
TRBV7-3 CASSLMLAATYEQYF
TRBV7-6 CASSSEASTDTQYF
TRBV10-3 CAMRQGNTEAFF
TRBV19 CASSMYSTSTDTQYF
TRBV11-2 CASRPSGGSLYEQYF
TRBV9 CASSPPNRGAAFF
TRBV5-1 CASSFGATSTDTQYF
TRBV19 CASSAAGQETQYF